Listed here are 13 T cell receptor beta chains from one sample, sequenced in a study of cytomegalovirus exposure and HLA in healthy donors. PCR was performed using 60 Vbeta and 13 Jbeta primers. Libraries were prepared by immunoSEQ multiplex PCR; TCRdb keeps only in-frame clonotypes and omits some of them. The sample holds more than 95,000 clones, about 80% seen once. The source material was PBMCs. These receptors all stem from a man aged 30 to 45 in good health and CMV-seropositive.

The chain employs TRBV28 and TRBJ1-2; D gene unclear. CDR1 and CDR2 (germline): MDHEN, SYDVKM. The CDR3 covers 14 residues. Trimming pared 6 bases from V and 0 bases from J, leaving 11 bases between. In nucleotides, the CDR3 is TGTGCCAGCAGCAAGTCAGGATCTAACTATGGCTACACCTTC. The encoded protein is CASSKSGSNYGYTF.

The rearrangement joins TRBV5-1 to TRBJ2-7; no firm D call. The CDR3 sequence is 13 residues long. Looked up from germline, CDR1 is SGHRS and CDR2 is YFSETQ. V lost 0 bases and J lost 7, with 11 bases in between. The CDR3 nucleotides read TGCGCCAGCAGCTTGGAGAGCCTCGGGGAGCAGTACTTC. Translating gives CASSLESLGEQYF.

The CDR3 loop reads CASSPGKQRTDTQYF. CDR3 sequence (DNA): TGTGCCAGCAGCCCGGGGAAACAGCGCACAGATACGCAGTATTTT. V usage is TRBV9 and J usage is TRBJ2-3, with D possibly being TRBD2 (5 bases). CDR3 length: 15 residues. Germline lookup yields CDR1 SGDLS and CDR2 YYNGEE. Trimming removed 4 bases at V and 1 base at J, with 13 bases between.

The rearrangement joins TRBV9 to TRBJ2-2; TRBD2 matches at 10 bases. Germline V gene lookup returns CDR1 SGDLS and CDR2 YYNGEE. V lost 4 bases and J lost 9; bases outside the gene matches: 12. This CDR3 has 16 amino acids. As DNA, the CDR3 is TGTGCCAGCAGCCCGCAGCGGGGGGGCGATACCCGGGAGCTGTTTTTT. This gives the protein CASSPQRGGDTRELFF. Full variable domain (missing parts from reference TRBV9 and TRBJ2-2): DSGVTQTPKHLITATGQRVTLRCSPRSGDLSVYWYQQSLDQGLQFLIQYYNGEERAKGNILERFSAQQFPDLHSELNLSSLELGDSALYFCASSPQRGGDTRELFFGEGSRLTVL.

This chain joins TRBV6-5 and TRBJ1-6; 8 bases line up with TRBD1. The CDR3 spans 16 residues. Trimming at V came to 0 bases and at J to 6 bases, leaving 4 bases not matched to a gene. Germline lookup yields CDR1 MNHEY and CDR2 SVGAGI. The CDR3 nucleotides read TGTGCCAGCAGTTACTCGGCAGGGGGCTCTAATTCACCCCTCCACTTT. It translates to CASSYSAGGSNSPLHF.

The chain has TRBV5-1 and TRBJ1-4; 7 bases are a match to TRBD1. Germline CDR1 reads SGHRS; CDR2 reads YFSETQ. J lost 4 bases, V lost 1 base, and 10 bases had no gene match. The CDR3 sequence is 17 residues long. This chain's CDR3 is CASSLTFGRDSNEKLFF. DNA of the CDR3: TGCGCCAGCAGCTTGACATTTGGCAGGGACAGTAATGAAAAACTGTTTTTT.

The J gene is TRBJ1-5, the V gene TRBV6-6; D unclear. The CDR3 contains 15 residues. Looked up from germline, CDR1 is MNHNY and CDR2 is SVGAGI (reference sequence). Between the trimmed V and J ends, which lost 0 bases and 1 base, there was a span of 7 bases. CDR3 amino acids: CASSYSRGSNQPQHF. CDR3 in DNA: TGTGCCAGCAGTTACTCGCGAGGGAGCAATCAGCCCCAGCATTTT.

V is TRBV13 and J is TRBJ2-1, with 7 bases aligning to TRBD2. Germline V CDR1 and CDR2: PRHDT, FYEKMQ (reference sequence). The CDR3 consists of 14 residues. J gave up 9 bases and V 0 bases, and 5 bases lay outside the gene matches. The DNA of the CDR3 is TGTGCCAGCAGCTTAGGCCGGGGGGTGGGTGAGCAGTTCTTC. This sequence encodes CASSLGRGVGEQFF.

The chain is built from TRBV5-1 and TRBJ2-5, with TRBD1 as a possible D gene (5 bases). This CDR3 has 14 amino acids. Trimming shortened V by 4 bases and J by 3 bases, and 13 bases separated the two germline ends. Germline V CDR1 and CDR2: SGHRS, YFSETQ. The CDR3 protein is CASSRRQREETQYF. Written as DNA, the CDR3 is TGCGCCAGCAGCCGAAGACAGAGAGAAGAGACCCAGTACTTC. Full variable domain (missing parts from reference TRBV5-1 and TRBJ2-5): KAGVTQTPRYLIKTRGQQVTLSCSPISGHRSVSWYQQTPGQGLQFLFEYFSETQRNKGNFPGRFSGRQFSNSRSEMNVSTLELGDSALYLCASSRRQREETQYFGPGTRLLVL.

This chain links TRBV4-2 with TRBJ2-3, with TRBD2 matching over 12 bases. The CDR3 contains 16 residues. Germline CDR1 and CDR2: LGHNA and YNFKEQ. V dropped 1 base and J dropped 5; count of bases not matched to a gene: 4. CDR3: CASSQVPSGGGDTQYF. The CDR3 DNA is TGTGCCAGCAGCCAAGTCCCTAGCGGGGGGGGAGATACGCAGTATTTT.

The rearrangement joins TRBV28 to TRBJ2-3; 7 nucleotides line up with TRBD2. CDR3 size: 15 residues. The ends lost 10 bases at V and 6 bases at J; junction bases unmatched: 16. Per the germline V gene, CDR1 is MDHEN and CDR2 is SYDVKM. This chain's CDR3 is CATSKRIRRGDTQYF. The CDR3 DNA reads TGTGCCACCTCGAAGAGAATACGGCGGGGGGATACGCAGTATTTT.

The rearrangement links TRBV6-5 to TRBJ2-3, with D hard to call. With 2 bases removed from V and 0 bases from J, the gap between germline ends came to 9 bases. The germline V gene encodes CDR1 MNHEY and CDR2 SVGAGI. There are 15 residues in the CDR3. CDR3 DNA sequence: TGTGCCAGCAGTTACATCAAATTTAGCACAGATACGCAGTATTTT. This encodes CASSYIKFSTDTQYF.

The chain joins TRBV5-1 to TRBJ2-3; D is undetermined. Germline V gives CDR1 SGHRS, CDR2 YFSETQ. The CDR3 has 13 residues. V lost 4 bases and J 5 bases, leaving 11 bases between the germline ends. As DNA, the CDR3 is TGCGCCAGCAGCGTCAGCGCTGAAGATACGCAGTATTTT. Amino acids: CASSVSAEDTQYF. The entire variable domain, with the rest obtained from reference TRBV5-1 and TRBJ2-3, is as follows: KAGVTQTPRYLIKTRGQQVTLSCSPISGHRSVSWYQQTPGQGLQFLFEYFSETQRNKGNFPGRFSGRQFSNSRSEMNVSTLELGDSALYLCASSVSAEDTQYFGPGTRLTVL.